These T cell receptor beta chains were read from a single sample in a study of T-cell memory formation after mild COVID-19. TCRdb itself ran the 5' RACE reads through MiXCR, one entry per CDR3 protein. The sample has hundreds of thousands of distinct CDR3 sequences; under 30% are singletons. The sample comprised PBMCs or a T cell subset sorted from them (not recorded which). Receptors originate from an adult woman who had mild COVID-19 (a few samples of this study predate the infection). Cell type and time point are not known. CDR3s include the opening cysteine and the closing phenylalanine or tryptophan. A D gene is named only where the DNA matches it firmly. Clone size is not always given. Where it is, it says once, few, many or a class for expanded clones.

J gene: TRBJ2-1; clone size: few; CDR3 length: 11; V gene: TRBV15; D gene: NA; CDR3 protein: CATSSLGEQFF; CDR3 DNA: TGTGCCACCAGCAGCTTAGGGGAGCAGTTCTTC
J gene: TRBJ1-2; clone size: few; CDR3 length: 15; V gene: TRBV7-9; D gene: NA; CDR3 protein: CASSPDRTPNYGYTF; CDR3 DNA: TGTGCCAGCAGCCCTGACAGGACTCCTAACTATGGCTACACCTTC
J gene: TRBJ2-3; clone size: many; CDR3 length: 15; V gene: TRBV5-5; D gene: NA; CDR3 protein: CASSTRQTRTDIGDF; CDR3 DNA: TGTGCCAGCAGCACCCGGCAGACTCGCACAGATATTGGAGATTTT
J gene: TRBJ1-1; clone size: NA; CDR3 length: 13; V gene: TRBV7-3; D gene: NA; CDR3 protein: CASSSQGNTEAFF; CDR3 DNA: TGTGCCAGCAGCTCACAGGGAAACACTGAAGCTTTCTTT
J gene: TRBJ2-2; clone size: NA; CDR3 length: 15; V gene: TRBV5-5; D gene: NA; CDR3 protein: CASSFTGEGWRELFF; CDR3 DNA: TGTGCCAGCAGCTTCACAGGGGAGGGATGGAGGGAGCTGTTTTTT
J gene: TRBJ2-2; clone size: NA; CDR3 length: 16; V gene: TRBV4-3; D gene: NA; CDR3 protein: CASSQETGGNTGELFF; CDR3 DNA: TGCGCCAGCAGCCAAGAAACCGGGGGGAACACCGGGGAGCTGTTTTTT
J gene: TRBJ2-1; clone size: few; CDR3 length: 16; V gene: TRBV29-1; D gene: NA; CDR3 protein: CSAPGGGRGSYNEQFF; CDR3 DNA: TGCAGCGCCCCTGGGGGCGGTCGGGGCTCCTACAATGAGCAGTTCTTC
J gene: TRBJ2-1; clone size: few; CDR3 length: 18; V gene: TRBV20-1; D gene: NA; CDR3 protein: CSARGPQRGGYSYNEQFF; CDR3 DNA: TGCAGTGCTAGAGGCCCGCAGAGGGGGGGGTACTCCTACAATGAGCAGTTCTTC
J gene: TRBJ2-2; clone size: NA; CDR3 length: 15; V gene: TRBV11-3; D gene: NA; CDR3 protein: CASSLMTLPTGELFF; CDR3 DNA: TGTGCCAGCAGTTTGATGACATTACCCACCGGGGAGCTGTTTTTT
J gene: TRBJ2-1; clone size: few; CDR3 length: 17; V gene: TRBV3-1; D gene: TRBD2; CDR3 protein: CASSQDFSGASYNEQFF; CDR3 DNA: TGTGCCAGCAGCCAAGACTTTAGCGGGGCGTCTTACAATGAGCAGTTCTTC
J gene: TRBJ2-5; clone size: NA; CDR3 length: 16; V gene: TRBV24-1; D gene: NA; CDR3 protein: CATSDLSSGGGETQYF; CDR3 DNA: TGTGCCACCAGTGATTTGTCCAGCGGAGGGGGGGAGACCCAGTACTTC
J gene: TRBJ2-3; clone size: few; CDR3 length: 19; V gene: TRBV5-1; D gene: NA; CDR3 protein: CASSLGPSWTGRRSDTQYF; CDR3 DNA: TGCGCCAGCAGCTTGGGTCCATCGTGGACCGGGAGAAGATCGGATACGCAGTATTTT
J gene: TRBJ2-7; clone size: NA; CDR3 length: 14; V gene: TRBV20-1; D gene: NA; CDR3 protein: CSAHHTTRPYEQYF; CDR3 DNA: TGCAGTGCTCACCACACTACTAGGCCCTACGAGCAGTACTTC
J gene: TRBJ1-2; clone size: NA; CDR3 length: 14; V gene: TRBV5-6; D gene: NA; CDR3 protein: CASSLVDNRYGYTF; CDR3 DNA: TGTGCCAGCAGCTTGGTGGACAACCGCTATGGCTACACCTTC
J gene: TRBJ2-7; clone size: few; CDR3 length: 15; V gene: TRBV3-1; D gene: TRBD2; CDR3 protein: CASSQFGTSAYEQYF; CDR3 DNA: TGTGCCAGCAGCCAGTTCGGGACTAGCGCCTACGAGCAGTACTTC
J gene: TRBJ2-3; clone size: few; CDR3 length: 15; V gene: TRBV5-1; D gene: TRBD2; CDR3 protein: CASSRTSGEGDTQYF; CDR3 DNA: TGCGCCAGCAGCCGGACTAGCGGGGAAGGAGATACGCAGTATTTT
J gene: TRBJ2-1; clone size: NA; CDR3 length: 15; V gene: TRBV20-1; D gene: NA; CDR3 protein: CSAQTGGRNDNEQFF; CDR3 DNA: TGCAGTGCCCAAACCGGTGGGAGAAATGACAATGAGCAGTTCTTC
J gene: TRBJ1-1; clone size: few; CDR3 length: 14; V gene: TRBV5-1; D gene: TRBD1; CDR3 protein: CASSRKGANTEAFF; CDR3 DNA: TGCGCCAGCAGTCGGAAGGGGGCGAACACTGAAGCTTTCTTT
J gene: TRBJ2-7; clone size: few; CDR3 length: 17; V gene: TRBV3-1; D gene: TRBD1; CDR3 protein: CASSQHPLTGGGYEQYF; CDR3 DNA: TGTGCCAGCAGCCAACACCCTTTGACAGGGGGAGGATACGAGCAGTACTTC
J gene: TRBJ1-5; clone size: many; CDR3 length: 14; V gene: TRBV2; D gene: NA; CDR3 protein: CASSAGYSNQPQHF; CDR3 DNA: TGTGCCAGCAGTGCGGGGTATAGCAATCAGCCCCAGCATTTT
J gene: TRBJ2-3; clone size: few; CDR3 length: 16; V gene: TRBV4-2; D gene: NA; CDR3 protein: CASSQAEGLSTDTQYF; CDR3 DNA: TGTGCCAGCAGCCAAGCGGAAGGTCTTAGCACAGATACGCAGTATTTT
J gene: TRBJ2-3; clone size: few; CDR3 length: 16; V gene: TRBV9; D gene: NA; CDR3 protein: CASSGQADSSTDTQYF; CDR3 DNA: TGTGCCAGCAGCGGACAGGCAGACTCTAGCACAGATACGCAGTATTTT
J gene: TRBJ1-2; clone size: few; CDR3 length: 13; V gene: TRBV28; D gene: NA; CDR3 protein: CASRIWADYGYTF; CDR3 DNA: TGTGCCAGCAGGATCTGGGCAGACTATGGCTACACCTTC
J gene: TRBJ2-3; clone size: many; CDR3 length: 15; V gene: TRBV4-2; D gene: NA; CDR3 protein: CASSQDNGFTDTQYF; CDR3 DNA: TGTGCCAGCAGCCAAGATAATGGCTTCACAGATACGCAGTATTTT
J gene: TRBJ2-7; clone size: few; CDR3 length: 14; V gene: TRBV2; D gene: NA; CDR3 protein: CASSEGTLEYEQYF; CDR3 DNA: TGTGCCAGCAGTGAGGGGACCCTCGAATACGAGCAGTACTTC
J gene: TRBJ2-5; clone size: few; CDR3 length: 18; V gene: TRBV4-1; D gene: TRBD2; CDR3 protein: CASSQGGTSGGRRETQYF; CDR3 DNA: TGCGCCAGCAGCCAGGGAGGGACTAGCGGGGGTAGAAGGGAGACCCAGTACTTC
J gene: TRBJ2-1; clone size: many; CDR3 length: 18; V gene: TRBV27; D gene: TRBD2; CDR3 protein: CASTTTGGSLLLTNEQFF; CDR3 DNA: TGTGCCAGCACCACTACCGGGGGGTCCCTTCTGCTTACCAATGAGCAGTTCTTC
J gene: TRBJ2-5; clone size: few; CDR3 length: 15; V gene: TRBV23-1; D gene: NA; CDR3 protein: CASSQSARGQETQYF; CDR3 DNA: TGCGCCAGCAGTCAATCCGCGAGGGGCCAAGAGACCCAGTACTTC
J gene: TRBJ2-7; clone size: once; CDR3 length: 15; V gene: TRBV20-1; D gene: TRBD1; CDR3 protein: CSARDPGTGNYEQYF; CDR3 DNA: TGCAGTGCTAGAGATCCAGGGACAGGGAACTACGAGCAGTACTTC
J gene: TRBJ1-2; clone size: few; CDR3 length: 15; V gene: TRBV12-3/TRBV12-4; D gene: TRBD1; CDR3 protein: CASSFSDRDVYGYTF; CDR3 DNA: TGTGCCAGCAGTTTCTCGGACAGGGATGTCTATGGCTACACCTTC
J gene: TRBJ2-1; clone size: few; CDR3 length: 13; V gene: TRBV12-3/TRBV12-4; D gene: NA; CDR3 protein: CASSPTEYNEQFF; CDR3 DNA: TGTGCCAGCAGTCCGACAGAGTACAATGAGCAGTTCTTC
J gene: TRBJ1-2; clone size: NA; CDR3 length: 13; V gene: TRBV20-1; D gene: TRBD1; CDR3 protein: CSASDRASLGYTF; CDR3 DNA: TGCAGTGCTAGTGACAGGGCCTCTTTGGGCTACACCTTC
J gene: TRBJ2-3; clone size: few; CDR3 length: 16; V gene: TRBV24-1; D gene: TRBD2; CDR3 protein: CATSDPAGGPLGTQYF; CDR3 DNA: TGTGCCACCAGTGACCCGGCGGGAGGGCCTTTGGGTACGCAGTATTTT
J gene: TRBJ2-6; clone size: few; CDR3 length: 18; V gene: TRBV4-2; D gene: TRBD2; CDR3 protein: CASSLLAGVNSGANVLTF; CDR3 DNA: TGTGCCAGCAGCCTATTGGCGGGGGTGAACTCTGGGGCCAACGTCCTGACTTTC
J gene: TRBJ1-6; clone size: few; CDR3 length: 14; V gene: TRBV5-6; D gene: TRBD1; CDR3 protein: CASSMGQLNSPLHF; CDR3 DNA: TGTGCCAGCAGCATGGGACAGCTGAATTCACCCCTCCACTTT
J gene: TRBJ1-1; clone size: NA; CDR3 length: 14; V gene: TRBV6-2/TRBV6-3; D gene: NA; CDR3 protein: CASSLQGLNTEAFF; CDR3 DNA: TGTGCCAGCAGCCTACAGGGACTGAACACTGAAGCTTTCTTT
J gene: TRBJ2-3; clone size: NA; CDR3 length: 15; V gene: TRBV29-1; D gene: NA; CDR3 protein: CSVGTVKTSTDTQYF; CDR3 DNA: TGCAGCGTTGGTACAGTCAAAACGAGCACAGATACGCAGTATTTT
J gene: TRBJ2-7; clone size: few; CDR3 length: 15; V gene: TRBV19; D gene: NA; CDR3 protein: CASSNLEGQSEEQYF; CDR3 DNA: TGTGCCAGTAGTAATTTGGAGGGGCAAAGCGAGGAGCAGTACTTC
J gene: TRBJ2-1; clone size: NA; CDR3 length: 14; V gene: TRBV29-1; D gene: NA; CDR3 protein: CSVSVRDPYNEQFF; CDR3 DNA: TGCAGCGTATCCGTGAGGGATCCCTACAATGAGCAGTTCTTC
J gene: TRBJ1-1; clone size: few; CDR3 length: 14; V gene: TRBV29-1; D gene: NA; CDR3 protein: CSVESQGLGTEAFF; CDR3 DNA: TGCAGCGTTGAATCTCAGGGGCTGGGGACTGAAGCTTTCTTT